This T cell receptor (beta chain) was obtained from a study of T cell responses to AZD1222 COVID-19 vaccine. Study-wide results and caveats: Reportedly, nearly half of unique spike TCRs recognized epitopes outside B.1.351/B.1.1.7 mutations. Clonal diversity was possibly underestimated, and white British individuals and females predominated among donors.

About this clone itself: Its antigen is unknown.

CDR3 length: 12 residues. Trimming at V came to 11 bases and at J to 7 bases, leaving 11 bases not matched to a gene. CDR1 is MNHEY and CDR2 is SMNVEV in the germline V gene (reference sequence). Data came from immunoSEQ multiplex PCR; TCRdb stores just in-frame clones and leaves some out. The sample shows over 85,000 clones, 70% to 90% of them seen only once. Source: peripheral blood, taken 28 days after the second AZD1222 dose. This chain joins TRBV27 and TRBJ2-7; the match to TRBD2 covers 7 bases. This receptor was taken from an adult who received the AZD1222 COVID-19 vaccine. The CDR3 sequence: CAAGGGLGEQYF. The DNA of the CDR3 is TGTGCCGCTGGGGGAGGGCTCGGTGAGCAGTACTTC.